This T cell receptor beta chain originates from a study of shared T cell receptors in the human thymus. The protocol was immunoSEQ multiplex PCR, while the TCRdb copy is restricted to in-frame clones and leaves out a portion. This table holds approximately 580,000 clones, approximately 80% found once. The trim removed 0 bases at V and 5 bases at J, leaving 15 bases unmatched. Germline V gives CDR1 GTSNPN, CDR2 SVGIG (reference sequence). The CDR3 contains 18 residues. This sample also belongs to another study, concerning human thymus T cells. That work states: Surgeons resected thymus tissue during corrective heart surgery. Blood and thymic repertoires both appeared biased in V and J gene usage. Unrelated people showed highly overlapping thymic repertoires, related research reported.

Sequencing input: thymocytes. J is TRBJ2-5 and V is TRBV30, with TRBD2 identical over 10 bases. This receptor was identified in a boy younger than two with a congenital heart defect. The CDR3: CAWSVPAASGSRGETQYF. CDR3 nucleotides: TGTGCCTGGAGTGTACCGGCGGCTAGCGGGAGTAGGGGGGAGACCCAGTACTTC.